The T cell receptor beta chain under discussion was sequenced for a study of blood T cell repertoires in COVID-19. This clone was found a few times. Germline V CDR1 and CDR2: SGHRS, YFSETQ. V dropped 7 bases and J dropped 1; count of bases not matched to a gene: 12. The length of the CDR3 is 16 residues. Clones were sequenced by immunoSEQ multiplex PCR, and TCRdb holds only the in-frame ones, with some missing. The table lists a few hundred thousand clones, about 90% of them singletons, with just under 3% in the top ten. The sample comprised PBMCs or T cells enriched from blood (not recorded which). The chain joins TRBV5-1 to TRBJ2-7; 9 bases agree with TRBD2. This TCR was sampled from a woman in her thirties who had recovered from COVID-19. In nucleotides, the CDR3 is TGCGCCAGCGCCCCGGGTCCGGGACTAGCTTCCTACGAGCAGTACTTC. Its translation is CASAPGPGLASYEQYF. The full variable domain, with the rest looked up from reference TRBV5-1 and TRBJ2-7, is KAGVTQTPRYLIKTRGQQVTLSCSPISGHRSVSWYQQTPGQGLQFLFEYFSETQRNKGNFPGRFSGRQFSNSRSEMNVSTLELGDSALYLCASAPGPGLASYEQYFGPGTRLTVT.